This T cell receptor (beta chain) was obtained from a study of T cell responses to AZD1222 COVID-19 vaccine. Across the whole study: Second-dose intervals of approximately 4 or approximately 12 weeks were pooled. Study outcomes and limitations: Donors were largely white British and mainly female; clonal diversity was possibly underestimated. None of the repertoires were sampled until the peak T cell response had passed.

Only in-frame clones appear in the TCRdb table, and some are missing; sequencing was by immunoSEQ multiplex PCR. The sample includes over 90,000 clones, about 88% of them seen just once. Germline CDR1 is MDHEN and CDR2 is SYDVKM. This CDR3 is 16 amino acids long. V lost 6 bases, J lost 1 base, and 12 bases stayed unmatched. Worth noting for this clone: Its specificity is not known.

Sequencing was performed on peripheral blood, taken on day 0 of AZD1222 vaccination. This TCR derives from an adult in good health. The chain is built from TRBV28 and TRBJ2-7; 7 nucleotides match TRBD1. The CDR3 nucleotides read TGTGCCAGCAGCTCCGCTGGGACAGTCGCATCCTACGAGCAGTACTTC. Its translation: CASSSAGTVASYEQYF. Full variable domain (outside the CDR3, taken from reference TRBV28 and TRBJ2-7): DVKVTQSSRYLVKRTGEKVFLECVQDMDHENMFWYRQDPGLGLRLIYFSYDVKMKEKGDIPEGYSVSREKKERFSLILESASTNQTSMYLCASSSAGTVASYEQYFGPGTRLTVT.